This TCR beta chain is from a study of vaccination effects on CD4 cells after COVID-19. Before sequencing, viral peptide pools were used by the ViraFEST assay to expand antigen-specific CD4+ T cells. An approximately ten-day culture period preceded the isolation of CD4+ T cells. None of the vaccinated had previously contracted SARS-CoV-2, and their nucleocapsid antibodies tested negative. PBMC cultures contained about 1.9 million cells per well, 9 to 10 IU/ml IL-2 and roughly 10 ug/ml peptides. Assay used: immunoSEQ multiplex PCR; TCRdb lists only in-frame clones, some missing. This repertoire shows around 45,000 clones, around 78% found once; its top ten account for under 14%. CDR1 is MNHEY and CDR2 is SVGAGI in the germline V gene. This CDR3 has 15 amino acids. V was shortened by 7 bases and J by 2 bases, with 17 bases between the two germline ends. Comments on this clone: The antigen is undetermined.

This chain joins TRBV6-5 and TRBJ1-2; weak D call: TRBD1 (5 bases). The sequenced sample was CD4+ T cells from PBMCs cultured with SARS-CoV-2 spike peptides, obtained before COVID-19 vaccination. The source is a human donor who received a COVID-19 vaccine. The CDR3 sequence is CASTDERRGNYGYTF. The CDR3 region has the DNA TGTGCCAGCACCGATGAGAGGCGGGGGAACTATGGCTACACCTTC.